This entry describes one T cell receptor beta chain. The antigen remains unidentified. This sample was included in a study of blood T cells in healthy people across ages. Study information: Template switching caught about one barcoded beta molecule for each two T cells.

Per sample, a minimum of 6 million PBMCs were isolated. Trimming removed 3 bases from V and 8 bases from J, with 10 bases in between. Per germline, CDR1 DFQATT and CDR2 SNEGSKA (reference sequence). The CDR3 loop spans 11 amino acids. Whole-study results and caveats: Per million T cells, the diversity of TCR beta decreased roughly linearly as age advanced.

It was with a sample-barcoded 5' primer and a J-beta primer mix that a second PCR of roughly 7 to 12 cycles was run. TCRdb called the 5' RACE reads again in MiXCR, with one record for every CDR3 protein. In the table there are approximately 850,000 distinct CDR3 sequences, 58% of which are singletons. Sample: blood. The receptor's source is a man aged 25 to 40 in good health. This chain uses TRBV20-1 with TRBJ2-5, with D unresolved. The CDR3 loop reads CSASRANTQYF. The CDR3 coding sequence is TGCAGTGCTAGTAGGGCGAATACCCAGTACTTC.